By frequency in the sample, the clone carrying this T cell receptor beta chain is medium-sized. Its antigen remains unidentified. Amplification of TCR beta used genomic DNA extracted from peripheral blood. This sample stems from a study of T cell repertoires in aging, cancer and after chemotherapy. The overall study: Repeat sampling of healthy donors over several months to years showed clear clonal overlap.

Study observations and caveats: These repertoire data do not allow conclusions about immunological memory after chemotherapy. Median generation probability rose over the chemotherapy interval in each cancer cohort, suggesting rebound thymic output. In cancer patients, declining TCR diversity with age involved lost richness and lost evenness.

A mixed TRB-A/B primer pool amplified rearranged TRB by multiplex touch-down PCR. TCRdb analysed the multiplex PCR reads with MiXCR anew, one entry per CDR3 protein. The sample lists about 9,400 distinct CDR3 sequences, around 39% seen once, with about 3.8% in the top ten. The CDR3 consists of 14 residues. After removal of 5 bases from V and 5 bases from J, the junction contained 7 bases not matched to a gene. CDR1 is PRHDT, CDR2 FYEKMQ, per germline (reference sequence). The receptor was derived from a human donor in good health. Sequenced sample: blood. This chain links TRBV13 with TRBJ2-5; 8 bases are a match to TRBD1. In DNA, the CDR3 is TGTGCCAGCAGCCGCCAGGGGGCGGGGGAGACCCAGTACTTC. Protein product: CASSRQGAGETQYF.